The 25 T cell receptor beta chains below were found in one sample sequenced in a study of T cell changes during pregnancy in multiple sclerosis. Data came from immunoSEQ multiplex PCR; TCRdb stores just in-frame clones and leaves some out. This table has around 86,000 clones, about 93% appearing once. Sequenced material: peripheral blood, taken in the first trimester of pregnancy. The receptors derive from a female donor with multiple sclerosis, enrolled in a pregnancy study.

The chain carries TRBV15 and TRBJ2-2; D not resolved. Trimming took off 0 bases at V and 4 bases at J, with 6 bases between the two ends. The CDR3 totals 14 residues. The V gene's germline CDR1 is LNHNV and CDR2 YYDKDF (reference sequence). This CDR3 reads CATSRELSTGELFF. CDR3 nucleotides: TGTGCCACCAGCAGAGAGCTGAGCACCGGGGAGCTGTTTTTT.

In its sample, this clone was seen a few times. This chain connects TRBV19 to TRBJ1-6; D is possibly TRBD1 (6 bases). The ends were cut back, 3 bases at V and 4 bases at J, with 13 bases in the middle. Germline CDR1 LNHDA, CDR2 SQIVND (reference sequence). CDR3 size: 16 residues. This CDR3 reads CASSMRPGEYNSPLHF. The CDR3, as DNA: TGTGCCAGTAGTATGAGGCCAGGGGAGTATAATTCACCCCTCCACTTT.

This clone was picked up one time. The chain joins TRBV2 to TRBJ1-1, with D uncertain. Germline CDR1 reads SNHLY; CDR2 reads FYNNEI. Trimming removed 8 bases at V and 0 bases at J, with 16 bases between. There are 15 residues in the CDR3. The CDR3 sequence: CASWPFIRMNTEAFF. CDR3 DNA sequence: TGTGCCAGCTGGCCTTTTATAAGAATGAACACTGAAGCTTTCTTT.

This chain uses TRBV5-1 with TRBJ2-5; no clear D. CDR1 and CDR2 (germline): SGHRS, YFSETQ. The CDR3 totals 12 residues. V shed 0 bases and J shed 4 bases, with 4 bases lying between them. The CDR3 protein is CASSLVRETQYF. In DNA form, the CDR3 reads TGCGCCAGCAGCTTGGTGAGAGAGACCCAGTACTTC.

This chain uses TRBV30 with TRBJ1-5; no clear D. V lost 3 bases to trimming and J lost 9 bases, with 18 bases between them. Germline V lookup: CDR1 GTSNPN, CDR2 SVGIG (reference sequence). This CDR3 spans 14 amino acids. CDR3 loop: CAWSAGNLFGPQHF. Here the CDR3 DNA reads TGTGCCTGGAGCGCGGGGAATTTATTCGGGCCCCAGCATTTT.

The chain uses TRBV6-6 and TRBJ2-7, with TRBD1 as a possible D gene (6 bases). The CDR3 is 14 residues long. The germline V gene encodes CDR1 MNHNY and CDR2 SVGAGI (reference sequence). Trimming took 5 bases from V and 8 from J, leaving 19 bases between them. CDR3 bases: TGTGCCAGCAGTCTTGCGCCAGGGGAGTTACAGCAGTACTTC. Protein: CASSLAPGELQQYF.

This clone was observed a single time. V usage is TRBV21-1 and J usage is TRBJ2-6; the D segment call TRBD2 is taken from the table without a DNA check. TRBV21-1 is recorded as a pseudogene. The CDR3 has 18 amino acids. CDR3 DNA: TGTGCCAGCACCAAGGAGACGGATCCACCTCTTGGGGCCAACGTCCTGACTTTC. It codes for CASTKETDPPLGANVLTF.

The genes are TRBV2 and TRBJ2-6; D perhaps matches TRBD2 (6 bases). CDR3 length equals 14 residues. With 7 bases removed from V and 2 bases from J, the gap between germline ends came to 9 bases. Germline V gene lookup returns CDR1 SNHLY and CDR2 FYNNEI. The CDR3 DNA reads TGTGCCAGCATGAGGGAGGCTGGGGCCAACGTCCTGACTTTC. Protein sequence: CASMREAGANVLTF.

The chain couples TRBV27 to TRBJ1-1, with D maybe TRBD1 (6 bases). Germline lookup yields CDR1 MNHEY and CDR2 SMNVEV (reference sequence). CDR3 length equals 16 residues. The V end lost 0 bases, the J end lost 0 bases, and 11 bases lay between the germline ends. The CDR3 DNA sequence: TGTGCCAGCAGTTTATCGACTCAGGGGATGAACACTGAAGCTTTCTTT. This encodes CASSLSTQGMNTEAFF.

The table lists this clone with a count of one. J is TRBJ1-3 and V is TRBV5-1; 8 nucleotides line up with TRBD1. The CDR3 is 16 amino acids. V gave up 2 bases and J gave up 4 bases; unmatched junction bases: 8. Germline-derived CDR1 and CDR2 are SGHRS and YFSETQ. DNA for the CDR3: TGCGCCAGCAGCTTCGCTCAGGGGGCGCACGGAAACACCATATATTTT. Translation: CASSFAQGAHGNTIYF.

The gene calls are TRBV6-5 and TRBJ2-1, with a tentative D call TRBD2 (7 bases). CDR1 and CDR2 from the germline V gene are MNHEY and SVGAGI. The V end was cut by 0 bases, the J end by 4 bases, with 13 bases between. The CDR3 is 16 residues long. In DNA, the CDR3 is TGTGCCAGCAGTTACTCCCCCCGGGGGGCATACAATGAGCAGTTCTTC. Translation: CASSYSPRGAYNEQFF.

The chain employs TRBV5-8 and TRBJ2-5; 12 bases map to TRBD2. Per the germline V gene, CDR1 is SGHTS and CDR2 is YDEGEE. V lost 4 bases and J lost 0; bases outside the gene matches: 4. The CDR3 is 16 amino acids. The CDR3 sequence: CASSAGLAGNQETQYF. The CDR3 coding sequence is TGTGCCAGCAGCGCCGGACTAGCGGGGAACCAAGAGACCCAGTACTTC.

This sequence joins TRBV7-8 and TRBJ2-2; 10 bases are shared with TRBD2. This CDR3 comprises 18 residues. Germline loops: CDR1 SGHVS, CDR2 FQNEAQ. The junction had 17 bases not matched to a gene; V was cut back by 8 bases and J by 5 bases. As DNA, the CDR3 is TGTGCCAGCGGTAACGGGGCTAGCGGGAGAACGGGGACCGGGGAGCTGTTTTTT. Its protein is CASGNGASGRTGTGELFF. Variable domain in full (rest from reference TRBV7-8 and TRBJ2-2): GAGVSQSPRYKVAKRGQDVALRCDPISGHVSLFWYQQALGQGPEFLTYFQNEAQLDKSGLPSDRFFAERPEGSVSTLKIQRTQQEDSAVYLCASGNGASGRTGTGELFFGEGSRLTVL.

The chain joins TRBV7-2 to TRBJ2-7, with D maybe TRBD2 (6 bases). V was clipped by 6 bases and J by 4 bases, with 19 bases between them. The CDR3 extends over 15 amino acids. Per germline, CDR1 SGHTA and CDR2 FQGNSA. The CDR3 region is CASSRGEGRWYEQYF. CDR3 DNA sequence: TGTGCCAGCAGTCGAGGGGAAGGGAGGTGGTACGAGCAGTACTTC.

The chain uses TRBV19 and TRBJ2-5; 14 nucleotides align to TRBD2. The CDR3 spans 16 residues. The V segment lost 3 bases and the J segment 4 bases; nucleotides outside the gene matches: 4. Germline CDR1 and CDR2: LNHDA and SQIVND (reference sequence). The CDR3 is CASSMGLAGVAETQYF. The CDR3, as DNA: TGTGCCAGTAGTATGGGACTAGCGGGAGTAGCAGAGACCCAGTACTTC.

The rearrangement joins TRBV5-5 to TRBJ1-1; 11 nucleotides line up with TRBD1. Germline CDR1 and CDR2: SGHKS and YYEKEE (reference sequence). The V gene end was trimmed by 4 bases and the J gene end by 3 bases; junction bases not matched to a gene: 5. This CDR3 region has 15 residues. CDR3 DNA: TGTGCCAGCAGCGGGACAGGGGGAACGTACACTGAAGCTTTCTTT. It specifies CASSGTGGTYTEAFF.

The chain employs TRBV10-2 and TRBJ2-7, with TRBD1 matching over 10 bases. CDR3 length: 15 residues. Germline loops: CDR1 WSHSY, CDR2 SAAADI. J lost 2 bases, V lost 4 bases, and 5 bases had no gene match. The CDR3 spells CASSGADRGAYEQYF. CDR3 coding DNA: TGCGCCAGCAGTGGGGCGGACAGGGGGGCCTACGAGCAGTACTTC.

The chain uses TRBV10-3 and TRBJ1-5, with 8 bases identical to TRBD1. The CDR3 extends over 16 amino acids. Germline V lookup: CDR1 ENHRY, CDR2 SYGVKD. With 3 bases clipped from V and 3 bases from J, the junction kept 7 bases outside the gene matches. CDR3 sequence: CAISDVNRGNNQPQHF. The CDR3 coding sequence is TGTGCCATCAGTGATGTTAACAGGGGGAACAATCAGCCCCAGCATTTT.

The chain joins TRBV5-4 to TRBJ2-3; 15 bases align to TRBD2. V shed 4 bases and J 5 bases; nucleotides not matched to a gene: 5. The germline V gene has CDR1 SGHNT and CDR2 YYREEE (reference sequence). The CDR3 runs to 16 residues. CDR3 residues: CASSPGLAGGQDTQYF. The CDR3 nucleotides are TGTGCCAGCAGCCCCGGACTAGCGGGGGGGCAAGATACGCAGTATTTT. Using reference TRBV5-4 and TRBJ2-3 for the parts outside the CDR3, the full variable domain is ETGVTQSPTHLIKTRGQQVTLRCSSQSGHNTVSWYQQALGQGPQFIFQYYREEENGRGNFPPRFSGLQFPNYSSELNVNALELDDSALYLCASSPGLAGGQDTQYFGPGTRLTVL.

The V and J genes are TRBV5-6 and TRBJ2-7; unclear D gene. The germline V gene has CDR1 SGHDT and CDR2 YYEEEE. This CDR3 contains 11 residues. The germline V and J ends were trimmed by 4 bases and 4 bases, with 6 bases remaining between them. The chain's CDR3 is CASSTEYEQYF. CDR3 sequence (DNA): TGTGCCAGCAGCACAGAATACGAGCAGTACTTC.

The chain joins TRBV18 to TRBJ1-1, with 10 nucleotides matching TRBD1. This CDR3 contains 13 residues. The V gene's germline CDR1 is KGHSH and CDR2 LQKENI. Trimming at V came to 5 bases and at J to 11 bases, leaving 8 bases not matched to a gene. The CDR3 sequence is CASSSDRGQAAFF. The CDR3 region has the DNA TGTGCCAGCTCATCCGACAGGGGGCAGGCGGCTTTCTTT.

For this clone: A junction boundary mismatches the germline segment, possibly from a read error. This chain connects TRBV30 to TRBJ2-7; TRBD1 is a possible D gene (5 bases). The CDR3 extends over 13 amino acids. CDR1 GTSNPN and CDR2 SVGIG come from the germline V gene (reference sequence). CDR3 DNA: TGTGCCTGGAGTCTGCAGGGCAGGCGACCGAGAAACTTC. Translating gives CAWSLQGRRPRNF.

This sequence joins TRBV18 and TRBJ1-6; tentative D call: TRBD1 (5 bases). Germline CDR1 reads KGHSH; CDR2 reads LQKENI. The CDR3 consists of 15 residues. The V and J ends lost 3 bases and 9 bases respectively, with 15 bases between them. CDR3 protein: CASSPGTAESSPLHF. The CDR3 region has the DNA TGTGCCAGCTCACCCGGGACTGCCGAGAGTTCACCCCTCCACTTT.

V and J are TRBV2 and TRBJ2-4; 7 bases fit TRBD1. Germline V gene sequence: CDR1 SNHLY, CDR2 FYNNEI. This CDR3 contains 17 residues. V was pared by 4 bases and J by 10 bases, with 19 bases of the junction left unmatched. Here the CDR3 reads CASSAAQRQGPQGIQYF. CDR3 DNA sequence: TGTGCCAGCAGTGCCGCACAGAGACAGGGCCCTCAGGGAATTCAGTACTTC. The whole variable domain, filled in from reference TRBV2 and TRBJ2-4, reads EPEVTQTPSHQVTQMGQEVILRCVPISNHLYFYWYRQILGQKVEFLVSFYNNEISEKSEIFDDQFSVERPDGSNFTLKIRSTKLEDSAMYFCASSAAQRQGPQGIQYFGAGTRLSVL.

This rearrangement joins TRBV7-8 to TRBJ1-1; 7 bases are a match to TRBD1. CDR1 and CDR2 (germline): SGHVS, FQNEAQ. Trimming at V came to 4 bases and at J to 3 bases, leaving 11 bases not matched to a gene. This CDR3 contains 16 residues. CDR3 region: CASSYKTGFLDTEAFF. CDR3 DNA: TGTGCCAGCAGCTATAAGACAGGGTTTTTGGACACTGAAGCTTTCTTT.